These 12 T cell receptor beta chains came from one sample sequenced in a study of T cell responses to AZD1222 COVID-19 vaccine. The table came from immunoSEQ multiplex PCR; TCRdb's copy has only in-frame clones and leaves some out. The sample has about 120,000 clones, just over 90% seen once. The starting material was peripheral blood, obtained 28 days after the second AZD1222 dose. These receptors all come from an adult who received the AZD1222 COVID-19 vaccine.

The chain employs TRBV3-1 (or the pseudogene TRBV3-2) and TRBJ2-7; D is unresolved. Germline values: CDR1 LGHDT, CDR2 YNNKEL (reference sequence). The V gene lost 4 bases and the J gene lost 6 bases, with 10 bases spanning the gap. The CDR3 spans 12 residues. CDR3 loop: CASSPAPTEQYF. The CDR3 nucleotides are TGTGCCAGCAGCCCCGCCCCCACCGAGCAGTACTTC.

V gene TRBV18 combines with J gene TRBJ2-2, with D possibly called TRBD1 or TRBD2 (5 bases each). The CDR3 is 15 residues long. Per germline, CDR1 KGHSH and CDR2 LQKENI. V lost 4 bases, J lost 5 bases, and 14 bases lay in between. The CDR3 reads CASSLQEGWTGELFF. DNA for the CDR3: TGTGCCAGCTCACTTCAAGAGGGGTGGACCGGGGAGCTGTTTTTT.

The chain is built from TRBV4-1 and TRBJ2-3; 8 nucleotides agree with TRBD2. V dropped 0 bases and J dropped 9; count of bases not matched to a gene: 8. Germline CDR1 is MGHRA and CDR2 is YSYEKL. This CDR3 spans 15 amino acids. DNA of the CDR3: TGCGCCAGCAGCCAAGAGGGGCCGGGGGGGCGGACGCAGTATTTT. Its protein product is CASSQEGPGGRTQYF.

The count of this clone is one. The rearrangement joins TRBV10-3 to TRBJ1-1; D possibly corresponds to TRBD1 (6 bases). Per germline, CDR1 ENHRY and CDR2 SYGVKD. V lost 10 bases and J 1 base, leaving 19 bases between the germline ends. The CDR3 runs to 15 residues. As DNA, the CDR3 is TGTGCCACCTACAATGCGGACAGATCGAACACTGAAGCTTTCTTT. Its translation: CATYNADRSNTEAFF.

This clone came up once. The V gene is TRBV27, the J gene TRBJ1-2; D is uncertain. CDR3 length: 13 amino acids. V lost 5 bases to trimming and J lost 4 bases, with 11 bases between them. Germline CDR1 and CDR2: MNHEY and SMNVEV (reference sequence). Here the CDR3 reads CASSLGSAYGYTF. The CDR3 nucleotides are TGTGCCAGCAGTCTCGGTTCCGCCTATGGCTACACCTTC.

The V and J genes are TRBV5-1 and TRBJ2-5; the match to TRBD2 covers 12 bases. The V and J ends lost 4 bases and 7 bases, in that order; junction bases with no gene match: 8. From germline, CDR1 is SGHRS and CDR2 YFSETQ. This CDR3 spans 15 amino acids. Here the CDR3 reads CASSRTSGAAGTQYF. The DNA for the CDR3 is TGCGCCAGCAGCCGGACTAGCGGGGCCGCAGGGACCCAGTACTTC.

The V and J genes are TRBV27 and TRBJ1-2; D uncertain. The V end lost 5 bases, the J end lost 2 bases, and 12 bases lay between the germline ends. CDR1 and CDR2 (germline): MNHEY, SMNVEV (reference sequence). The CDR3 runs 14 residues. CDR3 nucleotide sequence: TGTGCCAGCAGTCTTGCGGCGAGAAACTATGGCTACACCTTC. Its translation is CASSLAARNYGYTF.

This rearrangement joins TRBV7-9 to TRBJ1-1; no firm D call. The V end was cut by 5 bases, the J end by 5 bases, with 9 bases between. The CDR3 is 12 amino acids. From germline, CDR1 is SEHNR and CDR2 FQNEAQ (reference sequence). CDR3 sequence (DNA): TGTGCCAGCAGCAGAAGGTTAACTGAAGCTTTCTTT. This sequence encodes CASSRRLTEAFF.

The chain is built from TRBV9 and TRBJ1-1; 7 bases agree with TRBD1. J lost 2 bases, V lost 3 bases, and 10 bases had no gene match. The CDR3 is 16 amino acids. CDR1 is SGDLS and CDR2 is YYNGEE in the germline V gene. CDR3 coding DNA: TGTGCCAGCAGCGCCATATCCTGGACAGGCAACACTGAAGCTTTCTTT. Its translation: CASSAISWTGNTEAFF.

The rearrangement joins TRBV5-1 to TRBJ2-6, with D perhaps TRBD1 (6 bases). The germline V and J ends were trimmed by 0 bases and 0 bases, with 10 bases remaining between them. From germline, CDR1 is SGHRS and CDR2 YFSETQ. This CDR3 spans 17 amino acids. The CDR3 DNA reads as TGCGCCAGCAGCTTGGGAGGACAGAACTCTGGGGCCAACGTCCTGACTTTC. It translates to CASSLGGQNSGANVLTF. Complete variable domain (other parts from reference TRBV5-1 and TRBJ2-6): KAGVTQTPRYLIKTRGQQVTLSCSPISGHRSVSWYQQTPGQGLQFLFEYFSETQRNKGNFPGRFSGRQFSNSRSEMNVSTLELGDSALYLCASSLGGQNSGANVLTFGAGSRLTVL.

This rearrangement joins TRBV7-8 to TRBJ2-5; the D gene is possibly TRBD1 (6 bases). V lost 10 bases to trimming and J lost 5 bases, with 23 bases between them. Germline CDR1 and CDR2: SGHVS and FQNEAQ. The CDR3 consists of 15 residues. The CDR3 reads CATNPGALFGETQYF. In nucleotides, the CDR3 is TGTGCCACCAATCCAGGGGCGTTGTTCGGGGAGACCCAGTACTTC.

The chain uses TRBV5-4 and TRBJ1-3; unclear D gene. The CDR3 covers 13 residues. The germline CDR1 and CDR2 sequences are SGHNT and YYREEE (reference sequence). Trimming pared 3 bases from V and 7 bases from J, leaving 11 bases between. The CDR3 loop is CASSSDFTNTIYF. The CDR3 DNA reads TGTGCCAGCAGCTCGGACTTTACCAACACCATATATTTT. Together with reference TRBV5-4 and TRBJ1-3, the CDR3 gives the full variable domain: ETGVTQSPTHLIKTRGQQVTLRCSSQSGHNTVSWYQQALGQGPQFIFQYYREEENGRGNFPPRFSGLQFPNYSSELNVNALELDDSALYLCASSSDFTNTIYFGEGSWLTVV.